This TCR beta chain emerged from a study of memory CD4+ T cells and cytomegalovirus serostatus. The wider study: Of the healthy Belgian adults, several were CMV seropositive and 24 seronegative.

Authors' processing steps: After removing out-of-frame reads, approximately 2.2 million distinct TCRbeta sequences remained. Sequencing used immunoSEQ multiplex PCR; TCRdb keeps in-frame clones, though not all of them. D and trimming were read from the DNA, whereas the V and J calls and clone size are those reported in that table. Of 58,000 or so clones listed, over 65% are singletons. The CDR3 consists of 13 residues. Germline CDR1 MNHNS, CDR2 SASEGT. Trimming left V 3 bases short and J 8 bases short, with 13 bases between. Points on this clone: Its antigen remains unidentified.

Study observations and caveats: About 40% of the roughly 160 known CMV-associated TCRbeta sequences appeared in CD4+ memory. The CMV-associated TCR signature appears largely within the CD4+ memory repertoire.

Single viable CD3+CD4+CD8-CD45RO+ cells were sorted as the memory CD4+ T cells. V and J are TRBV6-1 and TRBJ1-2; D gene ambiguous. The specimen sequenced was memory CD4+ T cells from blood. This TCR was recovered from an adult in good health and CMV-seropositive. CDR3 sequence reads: CASSDGSVIGYTF. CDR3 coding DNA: TGTGCCAGCAGTGACGGGTCAGTGATCGGCTACACCTTC.